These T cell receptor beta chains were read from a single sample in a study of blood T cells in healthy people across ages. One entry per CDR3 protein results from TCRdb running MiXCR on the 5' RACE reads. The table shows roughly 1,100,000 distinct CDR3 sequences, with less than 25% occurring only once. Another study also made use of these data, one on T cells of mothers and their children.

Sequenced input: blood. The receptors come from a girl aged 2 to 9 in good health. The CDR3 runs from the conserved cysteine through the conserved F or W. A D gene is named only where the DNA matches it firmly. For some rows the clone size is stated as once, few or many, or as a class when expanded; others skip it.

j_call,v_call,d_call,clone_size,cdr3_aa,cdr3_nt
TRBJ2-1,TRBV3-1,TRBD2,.,CASSQDRTSGEHNEQFF,TGTGCCAGCAGCCAGGACCGGACTAGCGGGGAGCACAATGAGCAGTTCTTC
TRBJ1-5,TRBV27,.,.,CASSLRFTGDSNQPQHF,TGTGCCAGCAGTTTACGGTTTACGGGCGATAGCAATCAGCCCCAGCATTTT
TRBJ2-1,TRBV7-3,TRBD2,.,CASSLLGGIRNGQFF,TGTGCCAGCAGCTTACTCGGGGGGATACGGAATGGGCAGTTCTTC
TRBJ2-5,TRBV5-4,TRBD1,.,CASSPDRALEFF,TGTGCCAGCAGTCCGGACAGGGCGTTGGAGTTCTTC
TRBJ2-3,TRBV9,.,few,CASSVEGGRLDTQYF,TGTGCCAGCAGCGTAGAAGGGGGGAGGTTGGATACGCAGTATTTT
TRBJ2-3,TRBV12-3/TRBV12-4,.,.,CASSGLLTDAQYF,TGTGCCAGCAGTGGACTTTTAACAGATGCGCAGTATTTT
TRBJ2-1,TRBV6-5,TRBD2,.,CASSYSLAGVYNEQFF,TGTGCCAGCAGTTACTCTCTAGCGGGAGTTTACAATGAGCAGTTCTTC
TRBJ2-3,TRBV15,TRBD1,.,CATSGFTTGGGRDTQYF,TGTGCCACCAGCGGGTTCACTACAGGGGGTGGGAGAGATACGCAGTATTTT
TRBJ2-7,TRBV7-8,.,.,CASSGDRIYEQYF,TGTGCCAGCTCCGGAGACAGGATCTACGAGCAGTACTTC
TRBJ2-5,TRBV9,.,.,CASSVGGRGTQYF,TGTGCCAGCAGCGTAGGTGGGCGGGGGACCCAGTACTTC
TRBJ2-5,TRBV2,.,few,CASSEGGIQETQYF,TGTGCCAGCAGTGAGGGCGGGATACAAGAGACCCAGTACTTC
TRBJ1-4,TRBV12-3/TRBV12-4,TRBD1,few,CASTTGGYEKLFF,TGTGCCAGCACGACAGGGGGTTATGAAAAACTGTTTTTT
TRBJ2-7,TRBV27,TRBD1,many,CATTRYPGQGYEQYF,TGTGCCACTACCCGCTATCCCGGACAGGGCTACGAGCAGTACTTC
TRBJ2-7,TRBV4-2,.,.,CASSQGHSGTMRYEQYF,TGTGCCAGCAGCCAAGGCCACTCTGGGACAATGAGATACGAGCAGTACTTC
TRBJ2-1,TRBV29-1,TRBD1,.,CSAEPGQGDYNEQLF,TGCAGCGCTGAACCGGGACAGGGGGATTACAATGAGCAGCTCTTC
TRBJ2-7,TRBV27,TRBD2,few,CASSPPPWRGGPEEQYF,TGTGCCAGCAGTCCACCCCCCTGGAGGGGAGGGCCGGAGGAGCAGTACTTC
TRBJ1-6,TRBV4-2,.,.,CASSQAGNNSPLHF,TGTGCCAGCAGCCAGGCGGGAAATAATTCACCCCTCCACTTT
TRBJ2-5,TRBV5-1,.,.,CASSLDAWVTQYF,TGCGCCAGCAGCTTGGACGCCTGGGTGACCCAGTACTTC
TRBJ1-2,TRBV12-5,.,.,CASGLDPQKRGYTF,TGTGCTAGTGGTTTGGACCCCCAAAAGCGTGGCTACACCTTC
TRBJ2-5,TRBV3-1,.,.,CASSPIFQTQYF,TGTGCCAGCAGCCCCATCTTTCAGACCCAGTACTTC
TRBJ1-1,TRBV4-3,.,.,CASSQSEGVEAFF,TGCGCCAGCAGCCAGAGTGAGGGGGTCGAAGCTTTCTTT
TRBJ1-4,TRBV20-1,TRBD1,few,CSAWPGTVEKLFF,TGCAGTGCTTGGCCTGGGACAGTTGAAAAACTGTTTTTT
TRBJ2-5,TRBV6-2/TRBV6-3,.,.,CARGLQETQYF,TGTGCCAGGGGACTTCAAGAGACCCAGTACTTC
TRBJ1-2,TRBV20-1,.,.,CSARERTLSYGYTF,TGCAGTGCTAGAGAAAGGACACTGAGCTATGGCTACACCTTC
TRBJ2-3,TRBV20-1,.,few,CSAREGTTKPDTQYF,TGCAGTGCTAGAGAAGGGACAACAAAGCCAGATACGCAGTATTTT
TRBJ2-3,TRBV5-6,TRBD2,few,CASSSALRLAGLPRTDTQYF,TGTGCCAGCAGCTCTGCCCTACGACTAGCGGGTCTCCCACGCACAGATACGCAGTATTTT
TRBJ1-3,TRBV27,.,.,CASSHQGAGNTIYF,TGTGCCAGCAGCCATCAGGGAGCTGGAAACACCATATATTTT
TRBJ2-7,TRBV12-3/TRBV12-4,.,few,CASGESSEQYF,TGTGCCAGCGGAGAGTCCAGCGAGCAGTACTTC
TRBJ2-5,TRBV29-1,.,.,CSALKAGGETQYF,TGCAGCGCCCTAAAGGCAGGCGGTGAGACCCAGTACTTC
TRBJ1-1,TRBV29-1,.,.,CSAGDHRGMNTEAFF,TGCAGCGCCGGGGACCATCGGGGAATGAACACTGAAGCTTTCTTT
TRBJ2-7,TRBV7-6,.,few,CASGGMADSYEQYF,TGTGCCAGCGGAGGGATGGCAGACTCCTACGAGCAGTACTTC
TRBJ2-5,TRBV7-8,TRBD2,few,CASSLISGGVEETQYF,TGTGCCAGCAGCCTTATCTCCGGGGGGGTGGAAGAGACCCAGTACTTC
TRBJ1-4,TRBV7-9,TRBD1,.,CASSPSGRGPKEKLFF,TGTGCCAGCAGCCCAAGTGGTAGGGGGCCGAAAGAAAAACTGTTTTTT